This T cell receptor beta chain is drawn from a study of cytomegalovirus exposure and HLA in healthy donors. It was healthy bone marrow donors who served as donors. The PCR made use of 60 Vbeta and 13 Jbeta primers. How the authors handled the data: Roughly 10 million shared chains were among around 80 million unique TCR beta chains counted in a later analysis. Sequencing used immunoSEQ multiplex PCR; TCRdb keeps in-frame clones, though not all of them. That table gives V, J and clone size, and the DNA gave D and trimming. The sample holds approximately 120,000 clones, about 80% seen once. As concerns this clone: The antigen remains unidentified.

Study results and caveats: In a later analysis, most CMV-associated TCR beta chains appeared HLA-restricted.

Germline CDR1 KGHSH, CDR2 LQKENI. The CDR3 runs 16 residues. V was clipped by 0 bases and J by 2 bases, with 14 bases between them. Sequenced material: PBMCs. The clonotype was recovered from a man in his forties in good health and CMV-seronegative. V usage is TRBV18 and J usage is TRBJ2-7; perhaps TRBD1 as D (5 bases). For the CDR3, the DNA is TGTGCCAGCTCACCACCGGGAAGGGGCTACGCCTACGAGCAGTACTTC. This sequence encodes CASSPPGRGYAYEQYF. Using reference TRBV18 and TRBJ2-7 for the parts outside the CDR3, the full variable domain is NAGVMQNPRHLVRRRGQEARLRCSPMKGHSHVYWYRQLPEEGLKFMVYLQKENIIDESGMPKERFSAEFPKEGPSILRIQQVVRGDSAAYFCASSPPGRGYAYEQYFGPGTRLTVT.